The 7 T cell receptor beta chains listed next were all sequenced from one sample in a study of follicular helper T cells after annual influenza vaccination. As to time point: 2014-2015 season, 7 days after vaccination. Method: immunoSEQ multiplex PCR; TCRdb's copy keeps in-frame clones and lacks some. The sample carries thousands of clones, roughly 80% recorded once. Sequenced here: CXCR5+ CD38- circulating T follicular helper cells from blood, sampled 7 days after influenza vaccination. Subset indicated: circulating Tfh, non-naive CD4+CXCR5+PD-1+ (ICOS+CD38+ or ICOS-CD38-). All receptors derive from an adult who received the influenza vaccine.

The chain combines TRBV7-9 with TRBJ2-3; D ambiguous. Trimming shortened V by 4 bases and J by 4 bases, and 12 bases separated the two germline ends. The CDR3 is made up of 14 amino acids. Germline V CDR1 and CDR2: SEHNR, FQNEAQ (reference sequence). Written as DNA, the CDR3 is TGTGCCAGCAGCTCCTTGATTGGGGCAGATACGCAGTATTTT. Translating it yields CASSSLIGADTQYF.

This clone has just a few counts. CDR3 protein: CASSLDGETGNEQFF. The DNA for the CDR3 is TGTGCCAGCTCTCTCGACGGGGAGACGGGCAATGAGCAGTTCTTC. The chain carries TRBV19 and TRBJ2-1; tentative D call: TRBD2 (5 bases). The CDR3 contains 15 residues. In germline, CDR1 is LNHDA, CDR2 SQIVND (reference sequence). The ends were cut back, 9 bases at V and 6 bases at J, with 21 bases in the middle.

The sample holds one count of this clone. The gene calls are TRBV15 and TRBJ1-4, with D uncertain. Germline V gives CDR1 LNHNV, CDR2 YYDKDF (reference sequence). Trimming removed 6 bases from V and 7 bases from J, with 21 bases in between. The CDR3 covers 16 residues. The chain's CDR3 is CATSVFRVSSGEKLFF. The CDR3 DNA reads TGTGCCACCAGTGTCTTCCGGGTTTCTTCGGGTGAAAAACTGTTTTTT.

This clone is labeled as large. The chain uses TRBV5-1 and TRBJ2-1; 11 positions agree with TRBD2. Losses at the gene ends were 4 bases for V and 9 bases for J; bases not matched to a gene: 9. Per the germline V gene, CDR1 is SGHRS and CDR2 is YFSETQ. CDR3 size: 15 residues. CDR3 in amino acids: CASSATSGSLGEQFF. The CDR3 DNA is TGCGCCAGCAGCGCTACTAGCGGGAGTTTGGGTGAGCAGTTCTTC.

V is TRBV2 and J is TRBJ2-5, with 8 nucleotides matching TRBD1. Losses at the gene ends were 4 bases for V and 4 bases for J; bases not matched to a gene: 8. This CDR3 has 15 amino acids. Germline assignment: CDR1 SNHLY and CDR2 FYNNEI. The DNA of the CDR3 is TGTGCCAGCAGTGGTAGGACAGGGTCCCCAGAGACCCAGTACTTC. Protein sequence: CASSGRTGSPETQYF.

This sequence joins TRBV28 and TRBJ2-1; 7 bases are shared with TRBD2. The CDR3 sequence is 16 residues long. CDR1 is MDHEN, CDR2 SYDVKM, per germline. V lost 8 bases to trimming and J lost 6 bases; unmatched junction nucleotides: 16. The CDR3 region is CASGRFSGGSPNEQFF. The CDR3 DNA is TGTGCCAGCGGGAGGTTTTCGGGGGGATCCCCCAATGAGCAGTTCTTC.

The genes are TRBV6-1 and TRBJ2-1; TRBD2 might be the D (5 bases). Germline loops: CDR1 MNHNS, CDR2 SASEGT. The CDR3 covers 13 residues. V dropped 7 bases and J dropped 9 bases, with 16 bases sitting between them. The CDR3 region has the DNA TGTGCCAGCAATATCGGGATACTGGGTGAGCAGTTCTTC. Protein: CASNIGILGEQFF.